This record looks at one T cell receptor beta chain sequence and its context. There are 16 residues in the CDR3. With 4 bases clipped from V and 5 bases from J, the junction kept 10 bases outside the gene matches. From germline, CDR1 is MGHRA and CDR2 YSYEKL. Per the original methods: Estimation of nucleated cell counts relied on the amplification of reference gene primers. Here immunoSEQ multiplex PCR was the method, and the copy in TCRdb shows in-frame clones only, minus some. The D gene and trimming were derived from the DNA, and the V and J assignments and clone size from that table. The top ten hold 2.5% to 3.5% of the sample, which has fewer than 250,000 clones, around four fifths seen once. These data come from a study of blood T cell repertoires in COVID-19. Across the whole study: Italy, Spain and the United States were the sources of the convalescent and acute COVID-19 samples. T cells, B-cell-depleted T cells, or PBMCs supplied cDNA or gDNA.

Sequencing was performed on peripheral blood. The chain employs TRBV4-1 and TRBJ2-2, with 7 bases aligning to TRBD1. This TCR came from a man aged 45-65 years with active or convalescent COVID-19. As DNA, the CDR3 is TGCGCCAGCAGCCCAGAGACAGGGCGGTTTACCGGGGAGCTGTTTTTT. It is translated as CASSPETGRFTGELFF.